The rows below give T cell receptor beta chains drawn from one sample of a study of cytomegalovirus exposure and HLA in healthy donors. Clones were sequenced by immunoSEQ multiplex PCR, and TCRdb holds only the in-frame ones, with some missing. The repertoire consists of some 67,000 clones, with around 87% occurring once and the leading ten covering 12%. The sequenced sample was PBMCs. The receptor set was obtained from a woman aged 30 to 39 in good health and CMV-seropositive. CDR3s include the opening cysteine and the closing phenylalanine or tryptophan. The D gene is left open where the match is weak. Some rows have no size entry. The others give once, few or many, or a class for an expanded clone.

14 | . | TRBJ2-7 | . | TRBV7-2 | CASSWGPQGYEQYF | TGTGCCAGCAGCTGGGGCCCCCAGGGGTACGAGCAGTACTTC
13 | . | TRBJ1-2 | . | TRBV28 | CASSPGPVYGYTF | TGTGCCAGCAGTCCTGGGCCCGTCTATGGCTACACCTTC
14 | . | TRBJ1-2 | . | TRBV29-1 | CSVLFNQANYGYTF | TGCAGCGTGCTATTTAACCAGGCTAACTATGGCTACACCTTC
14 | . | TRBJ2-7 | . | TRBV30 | CAWDGGGEAYEQYF | TGTGCCTGGGATGGCGGAGGGGAAGCCTACGAGCAGTACTTC
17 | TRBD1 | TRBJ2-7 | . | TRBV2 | CASSEGRGHLSSYEQYF | TGTGCCAGCAGTGAGGGCAGGGGGCATCTGAGCTCCTACGAGCAGTACTTC
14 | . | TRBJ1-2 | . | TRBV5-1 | CASSLAGINYGYTF | TGCGCCAGCAGCTTAGCGGGTATCAACTATGGCTACACCTTC
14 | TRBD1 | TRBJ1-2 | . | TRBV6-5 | CASSPTTGDYGYTF | TGTGCCAGCAGTCCTACGACAGGGGACTATGGCTACACCTTC
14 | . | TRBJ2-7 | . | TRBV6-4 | CASSPTGFAYEQYF | TGTGCCAGCTCGCCTACAGGGTTCGCCTACGAGCAGTACTTC
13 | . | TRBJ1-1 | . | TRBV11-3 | CASSLVRDTEAFF | TGTGCCAGCAGCTTAGTCCGAGACACTGAAGCTTTCTTT
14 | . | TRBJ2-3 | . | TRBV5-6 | CASSFSGSTDTQYF | TGTGCCAGCAGCTTTTCAGGAAGCACAGATACGCAGTATTTT
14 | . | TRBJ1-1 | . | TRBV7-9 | CASSFGRVNTEAFF | TGTGCCAGCAGCTTTGGTCGGGTGAACACTGAAGCTTTCTTT
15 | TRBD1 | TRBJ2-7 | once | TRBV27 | CASSSRTGGDYEQYF | TGTGCCAGCAGTTCCCGGACAGGGGGCGATTACGAGCAGTACTTC
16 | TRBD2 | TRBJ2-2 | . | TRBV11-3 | CASSKTSGMLGGELFF | TGTGCCAGCAGCAAGACTAGCGGGATGTTGGGCGGGGAGCTGTTTTTT